This T cell receptor (beta chain) appears in the sequencing data of a study of tumor-infiltrating lymphocytes in localized non-small cell lung cancer. Study details: Some samples were collected after neoadjuvant chemotherapy; smokers, never-smokers and several histologies were included. Study-wide findings and caveats: Tumors had more T cell infiltration than uninvolved lung, per TCRbeta sequencing and CD3 counts. Different pieces of the same tissue were used for each assay.

In regard to this clone: Its antigen is undetermined.

The protocol was immunoSEQ multiplex PCR, while the TCRdb copy is restricted to in-frame clones and leaves out a portion. The sample has about 13,000 clones; 68% are singletons. Germline-derived CDR1 and CDR2 are SGHTA and FQGNSA. Trimming took off 1 base at V and 2 bases at J, with 3 bases between the two ends. CDR3 length: 13 residues. Specimen: uninvolved lung tissue not adjacent to the tumor. The sequence was obtained from a human donor with non-small cell lung cancer. The V call is TRBV7-2, the J call TRBJ1-5; D is undetermined. CDR3 amino acids: CASSLDGNQPQHF. In DNA, the CDR3 is TGTGCCAGCAGCTTAGATGGCAATCAGCCCCAGCATTTT.